This T cell receptor (beta chain) was identified during a study of relationships among human T cell subsets. In this sample, this clonotype turned up a few times. The antigen remains unidentified. Semiquantitative ARM-PCR amplified T cell receptor alpha and beta CDR3 regions from mRNA. In ARM-PCR, communal superprimers followed tagged nested gene-specific primers for exponential amplification. TCRdb re-analysed the multiplex PCR reads in MiXCR, keeping a single row per CDR3 protein. The sample has about 5,500 distinct CDR3 sequences; 65% are singletons. CD8+ T cells were isolated by anti-CD4 multisort bead depletion, then anti-CD8 bead selection. Points from the study as a whole: Clones with over 100 reads held over 60% of CD8+ cytotoxic sequences. Th1, Th2 and regulatory T cells shared many CDR3 sequences. Bead-based sorting did not rule out CD4+CD8+ double-positive cells.

CDR3 length equals 14 residues. The V gene lost 3 bases and the J gene lost 4 bases, with 10 bases spanning the gap. V is TRBV12-3 or TRBV12-4 and J is TRBJ2-1, with D possibly being TRBD1 or TRBD2 (5 bases each). This TCR came from a man aged 35-49 years in good health. The sequenced sample consisted of CD8+ T cells sorted from blood. The CDR3 here is CASSLRGSYNEQFF. In nucleotides, the CDR3 is TGTGCCAGCAGTTTGAGGGGATCATACAATGAGCAGTTCTTC.